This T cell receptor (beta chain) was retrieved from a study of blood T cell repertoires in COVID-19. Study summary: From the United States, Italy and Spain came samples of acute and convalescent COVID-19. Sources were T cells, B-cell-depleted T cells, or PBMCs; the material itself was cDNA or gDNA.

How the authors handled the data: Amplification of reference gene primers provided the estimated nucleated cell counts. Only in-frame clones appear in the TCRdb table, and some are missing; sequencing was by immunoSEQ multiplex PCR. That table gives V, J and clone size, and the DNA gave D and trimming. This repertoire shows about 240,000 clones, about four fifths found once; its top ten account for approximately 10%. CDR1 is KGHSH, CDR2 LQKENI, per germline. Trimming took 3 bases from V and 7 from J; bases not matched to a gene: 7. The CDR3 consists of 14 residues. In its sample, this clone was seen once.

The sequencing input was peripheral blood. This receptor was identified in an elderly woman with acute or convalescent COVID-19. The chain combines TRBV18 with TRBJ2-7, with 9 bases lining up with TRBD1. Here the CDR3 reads CASSPGQGTWEQYF. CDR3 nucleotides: TGTGCCAGCTCACCGGGACAGGGAACGTGGGAGCAGTACTTC. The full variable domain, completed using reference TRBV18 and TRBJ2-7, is NAGVMQNPRHLVRRRGQEARLRCSPMKGHSHVYWYRQLPEEGLKFMVYLQKENIIDESGMPKERFSAEFPKEGPSILRIQQVVRGDSAAYFCASSPGQGTWEQYFGPGTRLTVT.